These 22 T cell receptor beta chains were sequenced from one sample in a study of tissue T cells after allogeneic stem cell transplantation. Method: immunoSEQ multiplex PCR; TCRdb's copy keeps in-frame clones and lacks some. The table shows 40,000 to 50,000 clones, with over 70% occurring only once. Sequenced input: sorted cells pooled from one or two spleens. All receptors come from a pool of C57BL/6 mice in good health.

A note on this clone: The gene names given are mouse names. The read ends 1 residue early relative to the CDR3; the germline J gene fills the gap. The chain combines TRBV17 with TRBJ2-7; 10 nucleotides match TRBD2. With 1 base clipped from V and 7 bases from J, the junction kept 7 bases outside the gene matches. The CDR3 is 15 residues long. The germline CDR1 and CDR2 sequences are MNHDT and YYDKIL. CDR3 DNA (partial): TGTGCTAGCAGTAGAGCCAACTGGGGGGGGCTGGAACAGTAC. As protein: CASSRANWGGLEQY. The entire CDR3 sequence reads CASSRANWGGLEQYF.

This clone was picked up a small number of times. The genes are named according to mouse. The read comes to an end 1 residue before the CDR3 does, leaving the germline J gene to fill in the end. V and J are TRBV30 and TRBJ2-7, with 14 bases matching TRBD2. The CDR3 spans 13 residues. CDR1 is SQVVS, CDR2 ANEGSEA, per germline. With V trimmed by 3 bases and J by 7 bases, 2 bases remained unmatched. The DNA read from the CDR3 is TGTAGTTCTAGGGGACTGGGGGGGCGAGAACAGTAC. This sequence encodes CSSRGLGGREQY. The CDR3 reads in full as CSSRGLGGREQYF.

Turning to this clone: The listed genes are named as in mouse. The DNA ends 1 residue before the CDR3 does, and the rest of the CDR3 is filled in from the germline J gene. This sequence joins TRBV31 and TRBJ2-3; the D is unclear. CDR3 length equals 12 residues. Trimming left V 0 bases short and J 2 bases short, with 3 bases between. Germline CDR1 GKSSPN, CDR2 SITVG. CDR3 region: CAWSLAAETLYF. CDR3 DNA (partial): TGTGCCTGGAGTCTGGCTGCAGAAACGCTGTAT.

Details on this clone: Gene names follow the mouse nomenclature. The observed sequence ends 1 residue before the CDR3 terminus, with the missing tail filled in from the germline J gene. This rearrangement joins TRBV1 to TRBJ1-6, with TRBD1 identical over 7 bases. TRBJ1-6 is annotated as an ORF whose role is uncertain. With 1 base clipped from V and 8 bases from J, the junction kept 5 bases outside the gene matches. Per the germline V gene, CDR1 is NSQYPW and CDR2 is LRSPGD (reference sequence). The CDR3 covers 15 residues. The CDR3: CTCSAGAGGDSPLYF. CDR3 DNA (partial): TGCACCTGCAGTGCAGGGGCAGGGGGTGATTCGCCCCTCTAC.

Details on this clone: Genes and germline are mouse. The sequence runs out 1 residue before the end of the CDR3; the remainder is reconstructed from the germline J gene. This sample includes further DNA sequences coding for the same CDR3. The gene calls are TRBV13-2 and TRBJ2-5; no firm D call. The germline gives CDR1 NNHNN, CDR2 SYGAGS (reference sequence). Trimming took off 1 base at V and 5 bases at J, with 2 bases between the two ends. The length of the CDR3 is 11 residues. The CDR3 protein is CASGDRDTQYF. The covered CDR3 bases are TGTGCCAGCGGTGATAGAGACACCCAGTAC.

A remark on this clone: These gene names are mouse names. The observed sequence ends 1 residue before the CDR3 terminus, with the missing tail filled in from the germline J gene. The J gene is TRBJ2-2, the V gene TRBV3, with unresolved D. Germline lookup yields CDR1 SNHLY and CDR2 FYNGKV (reference sequence). CDR3 length: 14 residues. Trimming cost V 6 bases and J 0 bases, with 8 bases left between them. This CDR3 is CASRLQTNTGQLYF. The sequenced part of the CDR3 DNA is TGTGCCAGCAGGCTACAGACAAACACCGGGCAGCTCTAC.

As to this clone: Germline and genes here are mouse. The sequence runs out 1 residue before the end of the CDR3; the remainder is reconstructed from the germline J gene. The chain couples TRBV13-2 to TRBJ1-6; D not certain. TRBJ1-6 is classed as an ORF, of uncertain function. CDR1 is NNHNN and CDR2 is SYGAGS in the germline V gene (reference sequence). The CDR3 is 14 amino acids. V lost 0 bases to trimming and J lost 5 bases, with 6 bases between them. The sequenced part of the CDR3 DNA is TGTGCCAGCGGTGATGCATTTCATAATTCGCCCCTCTAC. It translates to CASGDAFHNSPLY. In full, the CDR3 is CASGDAFHNSPLYF.

About this clone: Genes and germline are mouse. The sequence runs out 1 residue before the end of the CDR3; the remainder is reconstructed from the germline J gene. This chain links TRBV19 with TRBJ2-4, with TRBD1 as a possible D gene (5 bases). Between the trimmed V and J ends, which lost 3 bases and 7 bases, there was a span of 12 bases. CDR1 and CDR2 from the germline V gene are FNHDT and SITEND (reference sequence). The CDR3 totals 13 residues. The CDR3 spells CASSTPGGDTLYF. Partial CDR3 DNA: TGTGCCAGCAGTACCCCGGGAGGGGACACCTTGTAC.

In regard to this clone: Gene names and germline refer to mouse. Coverage ceases 1 residue before the CDR3 finishes, and the germline J gene fills in the end. The rearrangement joins TRBV16 to TRBJ2-7, with D possibly being TRBD1 (5 bases). Trimming removed 2 bases from V and 4 bases from J, with 9 bases in between. In germline, CDR1 is SGHSA, CDR2 FRNQAP. The CDR3 is made up of 13 amino acids. The CDR3 here is CASSLRTLYEQYF. The CDR3 bases that were read are TGTGCAAGCAGCTTACGGACACTATATGAACAGTAC.

The count of this clone is one. Gene names follow the mouse nomenclature. The sequence runs out 1 residue before the end of the CDR3; the remainder is reconstructed from the germline J gene. The V gene is TRBV12-2, the J gene TRBJ2-1; D possibly corresponds to TRBD1 (6 bases). The CDR3 is made up of 13 amino acids. Germline V CDR1 and CDR2: SGHLS, HYDKME. The ends were cut back, 3 bases at V and 1 base at J, with 6 bases in the middle. The CDR3 DNA, read in part, is TGTGCCAGCTCTGGGACAAACTATGCTGAGCAGTTC. Its protein product is CASSGTNYAEQF. From start to end, the CDR3 is CASSGTNYAEQFF. The whole variable domain, filled in from reference TRBV12-2 and TRBJ2-1, reads NSGVVQSPRYIIKGKGERSILKCIPISGHLSVAWYQQTQGQELKFFIQHYDKMERDKGNLPSRFSVQQFDDYHSEMNMSALELEDSAVYFCASSGTNYAEQFFGPGTRLTVL.

Of note for this clone: The gene names given are mouse names. The sequenced fragment ends 1 residue before the CDR3 boundary, so the rest is inferred from the germline J gene. The chain uses TRBV15 and TRBJ2-4; 7 nucleotides match TRBD2. The CDR3 length is 15 residues. Germline CDR1 is SGHND and CDR2 is FRSKSL. V shed 5 bases and J 3 bases; nucleotides not matched to a gene: 8. Partial CDR3 DNA: TGTGCCAGCAGTACTGGGGAGAATAGGCAAAACACCTTGTAC. It translates to CASSTGENRQNTLY. In full, the CDR3 is CASSTGENRQNTLYF.

The table lists this clone with a few counts. Gene names and germline refer to mouse. The CDR3 end falls 1 residue outside the read, so it is completed with the germline J gene. The V and J genes are TRBV13-2 and TRBJ1-5, with TRBD1 identical over 11 bases. Germline lookup yields CDR1 NNHNN and CDR2 SYGAGS (reference sequence). With V trimmed by 1 base and J by 2 bases, 2 bases remained unmatched. This CDR3 contains 16 residues. CDR3 residues: CASGDRTGGDNQAPLF. The DNA read from the CDR3 is TGTGCCAGCGGTGATCGGACAGGGGGCGACAACCAGGCTCCGCTT.

On this clone itself: The genes are named according to mouse. The missing CDR3 end, 1 residue past where the read stops, is filled in from the germline J gene. This chain joins TRBV2 and TRBJ2-1; 8 nucleotides align to TRBD1. The V and J ends lost 0 bases and 7 bases, in that order; junction bases with no gene match: 2. The CDR3 runs to 14 residues. Germline V lookup: CDR1 LGHNA, CDR2 YSYQKL. CDR3 protein: CASSQDRGRAEQFF. The CDR3 bases that were read are TGTGCCAGCAGCCAAGACAGGGGGCGGGCTGAGCAGTTC.

A note on this clone: Genes here carry mouse names. Sequencing ends 1 residue short of the CDR3 end; the germline J gene provides the rest. The J gene is TRBJ2-2, the V gene TRBV29, with D perhaps TRBD1 or TRBD2 (6 bases each). The CDR3 is made up of 15 amino acids. The ends were cut back, 4 bases at V and 4 bases at J, with 13 bases in the middle. Germline V lookup: CDR1 MSHET, CDR2 SYDVDS. Incomplete CDR3 DNA: TGTGCTAGCAGTTCGGGGGCTGCGAGCACCGGGCAGCTCTAC. Amino acid sequence: CASSSGAASTGQLY. In full, the CDR3 is CASSSGAASTGQLYF.

Worth noting for this clone: Gene labels here are mouse ones. CDR3 loop: CASSWDRGNTGQLYF. The part of the CDR3 DNA that was read is TGTGCCAGCAGCTGGGACAGGGGGAACACCGGGCAGCTCTAC. The V gene is TRBV19, the J gene TRBJ2-2; TRBD1 matches 11 bases. The CDR3 end falls 1 residue outside the read, so it is completed with the germline J gene. This CDR3 has 15 residues. CDR1 is FNHDT and CDR2 is SITEND in the germline V gene (reference sequence). The ends lost 5 bases at V and 2 bases at J; junction bases unmatched: 2.

Concerning this clone itself: The genes are named according to mouse. The CDR3 is cut off 1 residue early in the read; its end comes from the germline J gene. V usage is TRBV2 and J usage is TRBJ2-2, with D possibly being TRBD1 or TRBD2 (7 bases each). The germline gives CDR1 LGHNA, CDR2 YSYQKL. CDR3 size: 17 residues. The V end was cut by 1 base, the J end by 0 bases, with 12 bases between. CDR3 DNA, as far as it was read: TGTGCCAGCAGCCAAGCCAGGGGGGCTGCAAACACCGGGCAGCTCTAC. Protein sequence: CASSQARGAANTGQLY. The full-length CDR3 reads as CASSQARGAANTGQLYF.

A note on this clone: Gene names are mouse gene names. The DNA ends 1 residue before the CDR3 does, and the rest of the CDR3 is filled in from the germline J gene. The gene calls are TRBV13-3 and TRBJ1-2, with 7 bases identical to TRBD1. The length of the CDR3 is 14 residues. The V segment lost 5 bases and the J segment 0 bases; nucleotides outside the gene matches: 4. Per the germline V gene, CDR1 is NNHDY and CDR2 is SYVADS. CDR3 in amino acids: CASSVGTANSDYTF. Incomplete CDR3 DNA: TGTGCCAGCAGCGTCGGGACAGCAAACTCCGACTACACC.

Note on this clone: Genes and germline come from the mouse. Read sequence stops 1 residue before the CDR3 end, and the germline J gene provides the missing end. The V and J genes are TRBV29 and TRBJ1-3; D remains unclear. V gave up 1 base and J gave up 0 bases, with 4 bases separating them. Germline V gene sequence: CDR1 MSHET, CDR2 SYDVDS. This CDR3 is built from 14 residues. The CDR3 sequence is CASSLWGSGNTLYF. CDR3 bases read: TGTGCTAGCAGTTTATGGGGTTCTGGAAATACGCTCTAT.

Turning to this clone: Germline and genes here are mouse. This CDR3 is CASSLDRYAEQFF. The sequenced CDR3 bases are TGTGCCAGCTCTCTCGACAGGTATGCTGAGCAGTTC. The rearrangement links TRBV12-1 to TRBJ2-1, with D possibly matching TRBD1 (6 bases). The CDR3 end lies 1 residue beyond the end of the read and is filled in from the germline J gene. The V gene's germline CDR1 is SGHSN and CDR2 HYEKVE. The CDR3 sequence is 13 residues long. The V end lost 0 bases, the J end lost 4 bases, and 6 bases lay between the germline ends.

Comments on this clone: Mouse gene names apply. The part of the CDR3 DNA that was read is TGTGCCAGCAGTGATGGGGGGTACTATAATTCGCCCCTCTAC. It encodes CASSDGGYYNSPLY. The whole CDR3 region reads CASSDGGYYNSPLYF. J is TRBJ1-6 and V is TRBV13-1, with D maybe TRBD1 (5 bases). The read comes to an end 1 residue before the CDR3 does, leaving the germline J gene to fill in the end. TRBJ1-6 is labeled an ORF, and its function is uncertain. The CDR3 extends over 15 amino acids. Trimming took 0 bases from V and 3 from J, leaving 7 bases between them. Germline-derived CDR1 and CDR2 are NSHNY and SYGAGN.

This clone was counted a single time. The gene names given are mouse names. Read sequence stops 1 residue before the CDR3 end, and the germline J gene provides the missing end. V gene TRBV5 combines with J gene TRBJ2-4; D possibly corresponds to TRBD1 (5 bases). Trimming pared 1 base from V and 0 bases from J, leaving 8 bases between. The germline gives CDR1 LGHNA, CDR2 YNLKQL (reference sequence). The CDR3 contains 15 residues. The part of the CDR3 DNA that was read is TGTGCCAGCAGCCAAGGGACACCTAGTCAAAACACCTTGTAC. This translates into CASSQGTPSQNTLY. The whole CDR3 is CASSQGTPSQNTLYF.

On this clone: Gene names refer to mouse genes. The read comes to an end 1 residue before the CDR3 does, leaving the germline J gene to fill in the end. The chain has TRBV13-2 and TRBJ2-3; D remains ambiguous. The germline V and J ends were trimmed by 0 bases and 3 bases, with 5 bases remaining between them. The germline gives CDR1 NNHNN, CDR2 SYGAGS (reference sequence). CDR3 size: 13 residues. CDR3 residues: CASGDARAETLYF. CDR3 bases read: TGTGCCAGCGGTGATGCCAGGGCAGAAACGCTGTAT.